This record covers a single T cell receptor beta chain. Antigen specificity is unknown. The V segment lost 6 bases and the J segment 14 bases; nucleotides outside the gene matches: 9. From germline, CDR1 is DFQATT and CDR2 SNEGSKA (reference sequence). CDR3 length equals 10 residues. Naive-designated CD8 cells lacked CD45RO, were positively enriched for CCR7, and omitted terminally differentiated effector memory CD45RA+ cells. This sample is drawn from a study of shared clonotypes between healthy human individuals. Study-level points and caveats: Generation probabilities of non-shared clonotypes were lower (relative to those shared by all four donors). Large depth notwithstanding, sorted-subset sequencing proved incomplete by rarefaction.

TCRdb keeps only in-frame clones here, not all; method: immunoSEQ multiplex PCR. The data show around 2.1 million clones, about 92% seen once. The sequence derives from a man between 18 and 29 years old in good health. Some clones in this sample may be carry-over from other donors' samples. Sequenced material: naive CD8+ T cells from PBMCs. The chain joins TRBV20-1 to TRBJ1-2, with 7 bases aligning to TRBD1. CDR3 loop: CSALGQPLTF. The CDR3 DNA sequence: TGCAGTGCCCTGGGACAGCCTTTAACCTTC.